This T cell receptor (beta chain) was identified during a study of T cells expressing NK-cell markers. Across the study: Investigators obtained TCR beta repertoires from sorted CD3+CD56+NKG2C+, CD3+CD56+NKG2C- and CD3+CD56-NKG2C+ T cells. The study sequenced eight donors, seven HCMV-seropositive and one seronegative.

For this clonotype: Its target is unknown.

The CDR3 is made up of 13 amino acids. Germline lookup yields CDR1 LGHNT and CDR2 FRNRAP. Study-wide results and limits: Among a few donors, these clonotypes also ranked first in the CD3+CD56-NKG2C+ fraction. No clear determination of HCMV specificity was made for expanded NKG2C+ T cell clones.

After re-calling the 5' RACE reads, TCRdb lists one entry per CDR3 protein, DNA absent. The specimen's table records 300,000 to 500,000 distinct CDR3 sequences. The TCR comes from a woman aged 45-65 years in good health. The specimen was blood T cells: a sorted CD56 or NKG2C T cell subset, CD4+ or CD8+ T cells, or bulk PBMC T cells (not recorded which). The chain links TRBV12-5 to TRBJ1-2; with no DNA, the TCRdb D assignment of TRBD1 cannot be verified. CDR3 sequence: CASSRDREKGYTF. Using reference TRBV12-5 and TRBJ1-2 for the parts outside the CDR3, the full variable domain is DARVTQTPRHKVTEMGQEVTMRCQPILGHNTVFWYRQTMMQGLELLAYFRNRAPLDDSGMPKDRFSAEMPDATLATLKIQPSEPRDSAVYFCASSRDREKGYTFGSGTRLTVV.